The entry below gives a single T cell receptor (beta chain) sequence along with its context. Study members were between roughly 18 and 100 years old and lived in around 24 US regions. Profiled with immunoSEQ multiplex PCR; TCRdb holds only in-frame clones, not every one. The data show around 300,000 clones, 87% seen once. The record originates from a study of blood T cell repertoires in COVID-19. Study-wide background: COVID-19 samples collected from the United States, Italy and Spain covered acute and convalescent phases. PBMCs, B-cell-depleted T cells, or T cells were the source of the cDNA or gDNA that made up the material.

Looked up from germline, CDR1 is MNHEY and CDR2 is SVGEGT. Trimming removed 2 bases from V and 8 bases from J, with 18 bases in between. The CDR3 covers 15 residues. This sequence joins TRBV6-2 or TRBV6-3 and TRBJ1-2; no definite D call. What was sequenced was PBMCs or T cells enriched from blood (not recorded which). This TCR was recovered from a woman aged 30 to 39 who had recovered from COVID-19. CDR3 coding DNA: TGTGCCAGCAGTTACCGACAAGCCCCTATCGGAGGCTACACCTTC. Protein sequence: CASSYRQAPIGGYTF.